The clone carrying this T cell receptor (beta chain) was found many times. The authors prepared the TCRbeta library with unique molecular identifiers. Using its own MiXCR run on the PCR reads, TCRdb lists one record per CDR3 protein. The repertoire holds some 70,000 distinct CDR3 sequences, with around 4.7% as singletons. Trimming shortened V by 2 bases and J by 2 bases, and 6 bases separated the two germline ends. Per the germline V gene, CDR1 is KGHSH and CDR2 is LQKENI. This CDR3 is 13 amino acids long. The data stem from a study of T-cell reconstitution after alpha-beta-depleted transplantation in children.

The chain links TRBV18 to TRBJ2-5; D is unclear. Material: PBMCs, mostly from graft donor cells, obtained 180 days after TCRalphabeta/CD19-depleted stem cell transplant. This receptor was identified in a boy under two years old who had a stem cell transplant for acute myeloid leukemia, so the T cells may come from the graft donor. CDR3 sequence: CASSPGRQETQYF. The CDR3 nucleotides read TGTGCCAGCTCACCAGGACGGCAAGAGACCCAGTACTTC. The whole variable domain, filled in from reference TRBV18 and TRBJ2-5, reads NAGVMQNPRHLVRRRGQEARLRCSPMKGHSHVYWYRQLPEEGLKFMVYLQKENIIDESGMPKERFSAEFPKEGPSILRIQQVVRGDSAAYFCASSPGRQETQYFGPGTRLLVL.